A single T cell receptor (beta chain) is shown here with its context. What it binds is not known. This entry comes from a study of cytomegalovirus exposure and HLA in healthy donors. The study, taken as a whole, reports: HLA alleles showed associations with 16,951 TCR beta sequences in a later analysis, at a 0.05 false discovery rate. CMV serostatus stood as the only immune exposure information on hand.

CDR1 is MGHDK, CDR2 SYGVNS, per germline. The CDR3 is 14 amino acids. V gave up 6 bases and J gave up 4 bases; unmatched junction bases: 8. 13 Jbeta primers and 60 Vbeta primers were used for the PCR. Data came from immunoSEQ multiplex PCR; TCRdb stores just in-frame clones and leaves some out. The table lists nearly 110,000 clones, less than 80% of them singletons. The chain links TRBV25-1 to TRBJ1-2; 7 bases are shared with TRBD1. Sequenced: PBMCs. This clonotype was sampled from a man in his 60s in good health and CMV-seronegative. CDR3: CASSSLSGGYGYTF. The CDR3, as DNA: TGTGCCAGCAGCTCTCTCTCAGGGGGCTATGGCTACACCTTC.